This is a list of T cell receptor beta chains from one sample in a study of molecular identifiers for immune sequencing clone quantification. From the PCR reads, TCRdb called clonotypes with MiXCR, one entry per CDR3 protein. The top ten clones hold around 0.74% of a sample with fewer than 350,000 distinct CDR3 sequences, 24% of them seen once. The source material was naive CD8+ T cells from blood, with Jurkat cell RNA spiked in. All receptors come from a human donor in good health. Some libraries in this study had Jurkat cell RNA spiked in. Both conserved end residues are part of each CDR3. Fields, in order: D gene, clone size, V gene, J gene, CDR3 protein, CDR3 DNA. D genes are given only for firm matches. Only part of the rows carry a size: once, few, many, or a class if the clone is expanded.

TRBD2,many,TRBV6-7,TRBJ2-1,CASLAGGPGEQFF,TGTGCCTCCCTGGCGGGAGGGCCCGGTGAGCAGTTCTTC
-,-,TRBV20-1,TRBJ2-7,CSARPRVTSSYEQYF,TGCAGTGCTAGACCCCGGGTCACGAGCTCCTACGAGCAGTACTTC
TRBD1,-,TRBV2,TRBJ1-1,CASSDPGTGGTEAFF,TGTGCCAGCAGTGATCCCGGGACAGGGGGCACTGAAGCTTTCTTT
-,many,TRBV29-1,TRBJ1-1,CSVIVNTEAFF,TGCAGCGTCATAGTGAACACTGAAGCTTTCTTT
-,-,TRBV27,TRBJ2-7,CASTSLRNFYEQYF,TGTGCCAGCACTAGCTTAAGGAATTTCTACGAGCAGTACTTC
-,many,TRBV29-1,TRBJ2-6,CSAVGLESGANVLTF,TGCAGCGCCGTAGGACTGGAATCTGGGGCCAACGTCCTGACTTTC
-,-,TRBV19,TRBJ2-7,CASSMGGSEQYF,TGTGCCAGTAGTATGGGGGGCAGCGAGCAGTACTTC
-,-,TRBV5-4,TRBJ2-7,CASSFNGGNEQYF,TGTGCCAGCAGCTTTAACGGAGGCAACGAGCAGTACTTC
-,-,TRBV5-3,TRBJ2-7,CASNFGQYEQYF,TGTGCCAGCAACTTCGGCCAATACGAGCAGTACTTC
TRBD2,-,TRBV7-2,TRBJ2-3,CASSLRGLAGRPDTQYF,TGTGCCAGCAGCTTGCGGGGTCTAGCGGGAAGGCCAGATACGCAGTATTTT
-,few,TRBV28,TRBJ2-6,CASSLSGGSHSSGADVLTF,TGTGCCAGCAGTTTATCCGGGGGCTCACATAGCTCTGGGGCCGACGTCCTGACTTTC
TRBD1,-,TRBV12-3/TRBV12-4,TRBJ1-5,CASRAGQGSNQPQHF,TGTGCCAGCAGAGCAGGACAGGGGAGCAATCAGCCCCAGCATTTT
-,-,TRBV27,TRBJ2-1,CASSLSRGPNNEQFF,TGTGCCAGCAGTTTATCTAGGGGCCCTAACAATGAGCAGTTCTTC
-,many,TRBV7-9,TRBJ1-1,CASSSPRDTPLDAFF,TGTGCCAGCAGCTCTCCCCGGGACACGCCCCTTGATGCTTTCTTT
-,many,TRBV6-6,TRBJ2-5,CASSYLGGQSETQYF,TGTGCCAGCAGTTACCTGGGGGGGCAGAGTGAGACCCAGTACTTC
-,many,TRBV12-3/TRBV12-4,TRBJ2-7,CASSSGTRSYEQYF,TGTGCCAGCAGTTCCGGGACACGTTCCTACGAGCAGTACTTC
TRBD2,many,TRBV4-1,TRBJ2-1,CASSQEIFSGGWGNEQFF,TGCGCCAGCAGCCAAGAAATCTTTAGCGGGGGATGGGGCAATGAGCAGTTCTTC
TRBD1,-,TRBV20-1,TRBJ2-7,CSATGTGESFDEQYF,TGCAGTGCTACCGGGACAGGGGAGAGTTTCGACGAGCAGTACTTC
-,few,TRBV20-1,TRBJ2-7,CSARARGTYEQYF,TGCAGTGCTAGGGCCAGGGGTACCTACGAGCAGTACTTC
TRBD2,-,TRBV29-1,TRBJ2-1,CSVEMPPRLAGVNEQFF,TGCAGCGTTGAAATGCCCCCGCGACTAGCGGGAGTGAATGAGCAGTTCTTC
TRBD2,few,TRBV3-1,TRBJ2-3,CASSQVELAMDTQYF,TGTGCCAGCAGCCAAGTAGAACTAGCGATGGATACGCAGTATTTT
-,many,TRBV29-1,TRBJ2-7,CSVVLGQWEQYF,TGCAGCGTTGTCCTGGGTCAGTGGGAGCAGTACTTC
-,-,TRBV12-3/TRBV12-4,TRBJ2-7,CASSQGLSVHEQYF,TGTGCCAGCAGCCAGGGTTTATCGGTCCACGAGCAGTACTTC
-,-,TRBV7-8,TRBJ1-5,CASSGRYSNRPQHF,TGTGCCAGCAGCGGACGGTATAGCAATCGGCCCCAGCATTTT
-,few,TRBV25-1,TRBJ1-1,CASSAFGPKADTEAFF,TGTGCCAGCAGTGCTTTTGGACCTAAGGCGGACACTGAAGCTTTCTTT
TRBD1,-,TRBV6-5,TRBJ1-5,CASGQGAGQPQHF,TGTGCCAGCGGACAGGGGGCTGGTCAGCCCCAGCATTTT
TRBD2,few,TRBV20-1,TRBJ2-1,CSARSQRLAGYNEQFF,TGCAGTGCTAGAAGCCAGAGACTAGCGGGGTACAATGAGCAGTTCTTC
-,-,TRBV10-3,TRBJ2-3,CASESGATFSDTQYF,TGTGCCAGCGAGTCAGGGGCCACATTTTCAGATACGCAGTATTTT